The subject of this entry is one TCR beta chain. Study processing details: It was from reference gene primer amplification that nucleated cell counts were estimated. Libraries were prepared by immunoSEQ multiplex PCR; TCRdb keeps only in-frame clonotypes and omits some of them. That table is the source of V, J and clone size, and D and trimming were worked out from the DNA. This table has roughly 120,000 clones, approximately 87% appearing once. This sample stems from a study of blood T cell repertoires in COVID-19. Study-wide background: T cells, B-cell-depleted T cells, or PBMCs provided the cDNA or gDNA that served as material.

The CDR3 is 14 residues long. Germline loops: CDR1 MNHEY, CDR2 SVGAGI. The sample taken for sequencing was peripheral blood. The receptor was isolated from a man aged 60 to 69 with acute or convalescent COVID-19. This chain connects TRBV6-5 to TRBJ1-2; the D gene is possibly TRBD1 (6 bases). The CDR3 reads CVTKQGIISYGYTF. CDR3 DNA sequence: TGTGTCACTAAACAGGGAATCATCTCCTATGGCTACACCTTC.